This T cell receptor (beta chain) originates from a study of tumor-infiltrating lymphocytes in localized non-small cell lung cancer. General observations from the study: TCR sequencing covered a subset of patients with enough tissue. Each assay used a separate piece of the same tissue.

This table comes from immunoSEQ multiplex PCR, and its TCRdb copy is limited to in-frame clones, with some not included. The sample lists 14,000 to 15,000 clones, roughly 79% seen once, with 2.6% in the top ten. V dropped 5 bases and J dropped 2; count of bases not matched to a gene: 6. Germline V lookup: CDR1 SGHTA, CDR2 FQGNSA. CDR3 size: 15 residues. In this sample, this clone turned up once. Its cognate antigen is unknown. This receptor was obtained from a human donor with non-small cell lung cancer. The rearrangement joins TRBV7-2 to TRBJ2-1; 7 bases match TRBD2. Sequencing used lung tumor tissue. CDR3 region: CASSASLAAYNEQFF. CDR3 DNA sequence: TGTGCCAGCAGCGCTTCGCTAGCGGCCTACAATGAGCAGTTCTTC.